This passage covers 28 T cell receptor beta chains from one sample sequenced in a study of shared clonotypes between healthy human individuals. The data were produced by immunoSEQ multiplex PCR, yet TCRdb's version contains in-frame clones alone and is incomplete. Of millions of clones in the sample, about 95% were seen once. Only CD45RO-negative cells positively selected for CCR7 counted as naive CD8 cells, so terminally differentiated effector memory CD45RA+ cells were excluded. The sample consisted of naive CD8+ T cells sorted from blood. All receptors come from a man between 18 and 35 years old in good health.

This CDR3 reads CASSLALGGGELFF. In DNA, the CDR3 is TGTGCCAGCAGTTTAGCCCTGGGTGGTGGGGAGCTGTTTTTT. This rearrangement joins TRBV28 to TRBJ2-2; D gene ambiguous. Trimming stripped 2 bases from V and 8 bases from J, with 12 bases between. Per the germline V gene, CDR1 is MDHEN and CDR2 is SYDVKM. The CDR3 consists of 14 residues.

In nucleotides, the CDR3 is TGCGCCAGCAGTGGGGCTAGCGGGACCCCCTACAATGAGCAGTTCTTC. This translates into CASSGASGTPYNEQFF. This chain joins TRBV10-1 and TRBJ2-1; 9 positions agree with TRBD2. Germline CDR1 is WNHNN and CDR2 is SYGVQD (reference sequence). V was clipped by 4 bases and J by 2 bases; unmatched bases: 6. The CDR3 has 16 amino acids.

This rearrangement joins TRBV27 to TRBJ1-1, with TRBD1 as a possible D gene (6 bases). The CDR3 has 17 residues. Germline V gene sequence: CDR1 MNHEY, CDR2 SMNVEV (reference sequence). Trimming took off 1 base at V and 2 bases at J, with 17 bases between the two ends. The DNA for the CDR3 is TGTGCCAGCAGTTTATTTTCCACAGGGATGGGAAACACTGAAGCTTTCTTT. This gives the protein CASSLFSTGMGNTEAFF.

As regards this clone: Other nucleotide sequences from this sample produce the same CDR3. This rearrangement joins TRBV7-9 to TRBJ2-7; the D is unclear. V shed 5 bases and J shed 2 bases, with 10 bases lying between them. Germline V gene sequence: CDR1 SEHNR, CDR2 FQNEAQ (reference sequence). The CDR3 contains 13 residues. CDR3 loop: CASSPGPTYEQYF. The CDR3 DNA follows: TGTGCCAGCAGCCCGGGCCCGACCTACGAGCAGTACTTC.

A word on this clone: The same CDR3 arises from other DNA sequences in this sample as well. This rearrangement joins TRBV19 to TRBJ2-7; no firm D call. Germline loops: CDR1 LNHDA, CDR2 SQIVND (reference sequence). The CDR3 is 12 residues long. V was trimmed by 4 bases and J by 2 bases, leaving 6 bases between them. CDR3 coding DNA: TGTGCCAGTAGTACAGGCCCCTACGAGCAGTACTTC. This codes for CASSTGPYEQYF.

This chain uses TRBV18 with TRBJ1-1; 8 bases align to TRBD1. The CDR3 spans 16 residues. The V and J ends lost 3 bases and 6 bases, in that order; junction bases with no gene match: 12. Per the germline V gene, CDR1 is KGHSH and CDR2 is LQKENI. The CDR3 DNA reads TGTGCCAGCTCACCGCCCGGGACAGGAAAATACGCTGAAGCTTTCTTT. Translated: CASSPPGTGKYAEAFF.

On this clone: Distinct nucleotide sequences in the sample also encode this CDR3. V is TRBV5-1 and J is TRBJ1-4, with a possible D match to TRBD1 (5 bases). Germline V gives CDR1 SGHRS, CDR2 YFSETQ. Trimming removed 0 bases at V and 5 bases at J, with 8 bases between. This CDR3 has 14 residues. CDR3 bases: TGCGCCAGCAGCTTGGTGCCAGGGAATGAAAAACTGTTTTTT. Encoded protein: CASSLVPGNEKLFF.

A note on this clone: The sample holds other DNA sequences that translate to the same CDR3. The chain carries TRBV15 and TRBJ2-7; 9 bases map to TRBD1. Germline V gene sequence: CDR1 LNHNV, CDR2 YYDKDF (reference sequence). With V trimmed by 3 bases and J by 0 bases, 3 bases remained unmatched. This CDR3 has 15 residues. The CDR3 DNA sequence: TGTGCCACCAGCAGGGGACAGGGTAGCTCCTACGAGCAGTACTTC. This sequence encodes CATSRGQGSSYEQYF.

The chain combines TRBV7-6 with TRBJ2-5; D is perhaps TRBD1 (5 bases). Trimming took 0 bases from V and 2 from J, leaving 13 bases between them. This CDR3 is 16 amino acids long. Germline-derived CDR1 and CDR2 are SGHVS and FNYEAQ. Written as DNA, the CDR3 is TGTGCCAGCAGCTTAGCTCGGCAGGGTGGGCAAGAGACCCAGTACTTC. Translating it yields CASSLARQGGQETQYF.

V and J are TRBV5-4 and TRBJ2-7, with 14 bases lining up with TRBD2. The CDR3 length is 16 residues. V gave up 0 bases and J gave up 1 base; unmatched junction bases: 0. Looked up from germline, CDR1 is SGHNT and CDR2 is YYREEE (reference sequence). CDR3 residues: CASSLGLAGGSYEQYF. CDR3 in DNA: TGTGCCAGCAGCTTGGGACTAGCGGGAGGGTCCTACGAGCAGTACTTC.

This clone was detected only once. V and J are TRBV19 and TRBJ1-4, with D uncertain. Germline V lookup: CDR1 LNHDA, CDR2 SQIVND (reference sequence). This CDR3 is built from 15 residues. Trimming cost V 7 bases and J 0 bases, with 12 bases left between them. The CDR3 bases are TGTGCCAGTACCGCCGGGCCTTCAACTAATGAAAAACTGTTTTTT. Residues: CASTAGPSTNEKLFF. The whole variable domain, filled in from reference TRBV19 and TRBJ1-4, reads DGGITQSPKYLFRKEGQNVTLSCEQNLNHDAMYWYRQDPGQGLRLIYYSQIVNDFQKGDIAEGYSVSREKKESFPLTVTSAQKNPTAFYLCASTAGPSTNEKLFFGSGTQLSVL.

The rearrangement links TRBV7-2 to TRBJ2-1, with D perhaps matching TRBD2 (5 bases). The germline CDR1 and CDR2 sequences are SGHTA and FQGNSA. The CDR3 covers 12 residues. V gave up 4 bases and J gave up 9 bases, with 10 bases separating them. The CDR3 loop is CASSSSGGEQFF. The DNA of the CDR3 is TGTGCCAGCAGCTCCAGCGGCGGTGAGCAGTTCTTC.

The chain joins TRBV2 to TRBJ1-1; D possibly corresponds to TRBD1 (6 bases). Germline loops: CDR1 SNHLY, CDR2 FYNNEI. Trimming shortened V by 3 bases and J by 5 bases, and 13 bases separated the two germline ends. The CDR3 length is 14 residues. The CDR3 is CASSDPGGATEAFF. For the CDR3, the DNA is TGTGCCAGCAGTGACCCGGGGGGGGCTACTGAAGCTTTCTTT.

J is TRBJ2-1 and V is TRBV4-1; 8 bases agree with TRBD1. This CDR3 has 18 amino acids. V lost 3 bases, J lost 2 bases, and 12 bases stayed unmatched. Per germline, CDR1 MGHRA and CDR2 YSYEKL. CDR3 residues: CASSQGLGQGGTYNEQFF. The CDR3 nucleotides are TGCGCCAGCAGCCAGGGATTAGGACAGGGCGGCACCTACAATGAGCAGTTCTTC.

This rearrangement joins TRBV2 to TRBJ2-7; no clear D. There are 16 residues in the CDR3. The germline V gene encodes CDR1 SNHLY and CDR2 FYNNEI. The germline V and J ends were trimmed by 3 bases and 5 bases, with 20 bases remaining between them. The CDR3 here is CASSDFPEFRTNEQYF. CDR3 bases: TGTGCCAGCAGTGACTTTCCCGAATTCCGAACTAACGAGCAGTACTTC.

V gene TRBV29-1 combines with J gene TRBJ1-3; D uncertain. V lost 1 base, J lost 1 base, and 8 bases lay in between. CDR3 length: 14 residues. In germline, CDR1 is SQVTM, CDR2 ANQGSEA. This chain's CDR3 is CSVEVPGSGNTIYF. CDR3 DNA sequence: TGCAGCGTTGAAGTCCCAGGATCTGGAAACACCATATATTTT.

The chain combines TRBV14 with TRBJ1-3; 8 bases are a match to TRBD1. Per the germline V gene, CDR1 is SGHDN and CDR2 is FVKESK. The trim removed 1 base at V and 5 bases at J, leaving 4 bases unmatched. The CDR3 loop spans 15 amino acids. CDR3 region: CASSQGQGYRNTIYF. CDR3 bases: TGTGCCAGCAGCCAAGGACAGGGGTATAGAAACACCATATATTTT.

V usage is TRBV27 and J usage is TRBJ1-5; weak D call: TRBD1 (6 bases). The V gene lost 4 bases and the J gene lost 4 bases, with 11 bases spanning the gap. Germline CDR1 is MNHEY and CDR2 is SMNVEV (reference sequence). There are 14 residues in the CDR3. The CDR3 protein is CASSSSQGNQPQHF. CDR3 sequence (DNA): TGTGCCAGCAGTTCGTCACAGGGAAATCAGCCCCAGCATTTT.

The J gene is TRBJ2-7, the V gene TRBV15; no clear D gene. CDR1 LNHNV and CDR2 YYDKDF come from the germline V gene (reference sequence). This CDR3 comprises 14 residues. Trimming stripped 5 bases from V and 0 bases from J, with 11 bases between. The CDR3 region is CATSPGESSYEQYF. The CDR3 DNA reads TGTGCCACCAGCCCAGGTGAGAGCTCCTACGAGCAGTACTTC. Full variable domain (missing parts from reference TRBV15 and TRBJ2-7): DAMVIQNPRYQVTQFGKPVTLSCSQTLNHNVMYWYQQKSSQAPKLLFHYYDKDFNNEADTPDNFQSRRPNTSFCFLDIRSPGLGDTAMYLCATSPGESSYEQYFGPGTRLTVT.

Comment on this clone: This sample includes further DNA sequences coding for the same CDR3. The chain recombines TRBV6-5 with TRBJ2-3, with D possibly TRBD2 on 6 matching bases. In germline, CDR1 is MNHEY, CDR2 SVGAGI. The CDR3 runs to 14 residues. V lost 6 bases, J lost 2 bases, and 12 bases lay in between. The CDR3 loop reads CASSSGSSTDTQYF. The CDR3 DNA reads TGTGCCAGCAGCTCCGGGAGTTCCACAGATACGCAGTATTTT.

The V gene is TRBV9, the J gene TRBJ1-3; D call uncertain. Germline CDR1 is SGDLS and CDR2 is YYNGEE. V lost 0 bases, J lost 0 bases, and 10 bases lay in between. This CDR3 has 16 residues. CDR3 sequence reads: CASSVDQELSGNTIYF. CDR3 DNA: TGTGCCAGCAGCGTAGACCAGGAGCTCTCTGGAAACACCATATATTTT.

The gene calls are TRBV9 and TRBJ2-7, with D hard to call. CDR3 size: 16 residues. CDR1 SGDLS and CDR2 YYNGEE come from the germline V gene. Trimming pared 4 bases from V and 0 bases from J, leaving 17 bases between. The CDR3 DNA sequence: TGTGCCAGCAGCCCTAAGTCGGGTTTGAGCTCCTACGAGCAGTACTTC. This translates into CASSPKSGLSSYEQYF.

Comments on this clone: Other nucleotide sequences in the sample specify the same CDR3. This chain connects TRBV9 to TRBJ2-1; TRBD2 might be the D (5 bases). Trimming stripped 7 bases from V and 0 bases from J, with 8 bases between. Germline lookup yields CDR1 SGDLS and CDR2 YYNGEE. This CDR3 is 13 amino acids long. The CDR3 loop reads CASGGYSYNEQFF. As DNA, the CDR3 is TGTGCCAGCGGAGGCTACTCCTACAATGAGCAGTTCTTC.

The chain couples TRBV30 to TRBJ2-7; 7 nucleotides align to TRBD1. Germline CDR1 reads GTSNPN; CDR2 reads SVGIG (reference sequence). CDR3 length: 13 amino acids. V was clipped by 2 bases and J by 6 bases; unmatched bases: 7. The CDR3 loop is CAWSSQGVAEQYF. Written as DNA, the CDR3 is TGTGCCTGGAGTTCTCAGGGGGTCGCCGAGCAGTACTTC.

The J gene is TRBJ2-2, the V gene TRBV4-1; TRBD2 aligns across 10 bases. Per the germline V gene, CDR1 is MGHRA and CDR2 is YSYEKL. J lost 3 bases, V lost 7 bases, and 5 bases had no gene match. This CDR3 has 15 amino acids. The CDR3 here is CASKASGGYTGELFF. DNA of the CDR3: TGCGCCAGCAAGGCTAGCGGGGGTTACACCGGGGAGCTGTTTTTT.

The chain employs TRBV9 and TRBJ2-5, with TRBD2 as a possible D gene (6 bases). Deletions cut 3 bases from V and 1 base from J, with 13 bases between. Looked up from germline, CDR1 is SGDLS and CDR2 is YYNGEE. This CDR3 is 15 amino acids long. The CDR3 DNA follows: TGTGCCAGCAGCGCAGACTGGGGGGTCCAAGAGACCCAGTACTTC. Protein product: CASSADWGVQETQYF.

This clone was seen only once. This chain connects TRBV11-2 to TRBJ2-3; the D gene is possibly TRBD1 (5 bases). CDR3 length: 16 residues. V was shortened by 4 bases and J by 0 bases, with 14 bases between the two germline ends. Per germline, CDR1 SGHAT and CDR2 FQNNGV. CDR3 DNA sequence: TGTGCCAGCAGCTCCGTAGAAGGGGAAAGCACAGATACGCAGTATTTT. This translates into CASSSVEGESTDTQYF.

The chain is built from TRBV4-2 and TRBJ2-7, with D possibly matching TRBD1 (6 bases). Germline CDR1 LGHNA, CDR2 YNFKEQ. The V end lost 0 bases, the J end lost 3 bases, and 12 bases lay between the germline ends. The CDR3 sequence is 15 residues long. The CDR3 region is CASSQDRGQNYEQYF. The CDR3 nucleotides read TGTGCCAGCAGCCAAGATCGCGGACAGAACTACGAGCAGTACTTC.